This T cell receptor beta chain was documented in a study of T cell responses to AZD1222 COVID-19 vaccine. General observations from the study: Unmutated regions of variants are reportedly targeted by nearly half of spike-specific TCRs.

Worth noting for this clone: The antigen is unknown.

Sequencing was performed with immunoSEQ multiplex PCR; in TCRdb, only in-frame clones are kept and a portion is missing. Among roughly 190,000 clones listed, 91% were seen once. The CDR3 runs to 12 residues. Looked up from germline, CDR1 is MNHEY and CDR2 is SVGAGI. The sequences come from peripheral blood, collected 28 days after the second AZD1222 dose. The receptor's source is an adult who received the AZD1222 COVID-19 vaccine. This chain connects TRBV6-5 to TRBJ2-7; D is unresolved. CDR3 protein: CAVGRRGSEQYF. The CDR3 coding sequence is TGTGCAGTGGGCAGGCGAGGTTCGGAGCAGTACTTC.